This TCR beta chain stems from a study of T cell responses to AZD1222 COVID-19 vaccine. Data came from immunoSEQ multiplex PCR; TCRdb stores just in-frame clones and leaves some out. The sample lists 95,000 to 150,000 clones, about 89% occurring once. Germline lookup yields CDR1 SGHRS and CDR2 YFSETQ. V was clipped by 4 bases and J by 8 bases, with 19 bases between them. The CDR3 is 15 amino acids. The sequencing used peripheral blood, collected on day 0 of AZD1222 vaccination. The chain carries TRBV5-1 and TRBJ2-1; tentative D call: TRBD2 (6 bases). This TCR was sampled from an adult in good health. For the CDR3, the DNA is TGCGCCAGCAGCATATCGTCCGGGAGTACTGATGAGCAGTTCTTC. This encodes CASSISSGSTDEQFF.